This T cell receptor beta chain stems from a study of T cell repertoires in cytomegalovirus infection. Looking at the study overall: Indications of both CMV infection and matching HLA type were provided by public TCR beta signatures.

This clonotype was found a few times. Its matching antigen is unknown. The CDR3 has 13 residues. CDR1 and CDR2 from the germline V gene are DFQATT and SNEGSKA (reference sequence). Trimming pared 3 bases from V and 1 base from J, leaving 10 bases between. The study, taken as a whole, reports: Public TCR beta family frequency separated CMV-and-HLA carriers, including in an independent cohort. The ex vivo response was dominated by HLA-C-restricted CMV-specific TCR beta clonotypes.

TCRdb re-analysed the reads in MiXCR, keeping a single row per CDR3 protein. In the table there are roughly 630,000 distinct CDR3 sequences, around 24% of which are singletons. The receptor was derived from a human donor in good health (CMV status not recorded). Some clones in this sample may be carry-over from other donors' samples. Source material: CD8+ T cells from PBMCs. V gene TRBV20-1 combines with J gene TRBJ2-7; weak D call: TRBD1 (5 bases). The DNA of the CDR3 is TGCAGTGCTAGCGGACACTCTTCCTACGAGCAGTACTTC. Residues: CSASGHSSYEQYF.